A selection of T cell receptor beta chains follows, all from one sample in a study of breast tumors, draining lymph nodes, adjacent tissues. TCRdb reanalysed the multiplex PCR reads using MiXCR and keeps one entry per CDR3 protein. The repertoire has more than 30,000 distinct CDR3 sequences, roughly 63% of them found once; the top ten carry 15% to 20%. Sequenced material: breast tumor tissue. These receptors originate from a female donor with breast cancer. Some clones in this sample may be carry-over from other donors' samples. Each CDR3 is given with its conserved first and last residue. Fields, in order: CDR3 protein, CDR3 DNA, J gene, V gene, clone size, D gene, CDR3 length. A D gene is named only where the DNA matches it firmly. A row's size may be missing; if present it is once, few, many or a size class.

CASSQARAGNTIYF,TGTGCCAGCAGCCAAGCCAGGGCTGGAAACACCATATATTTT,TRBJ1-3,TRBV4-2,.,.,14
CASSLPRAGAYEQYF,TGTGCCAGCAGCTTGCCTAGGGCAGGGGCCTACGAGCAGTACTTC,TRBJ2-7,TRBV7-9,.,.,15
CASSGLAGGSYTQYF,TGTGCCAGCAGCGGACTAGCGGGAGGTTCTTATACGCAGTATTTT,TRBJ2-3,TRBV6-4,.,TRBD2,15
CASSFLKQNSPLHF,TGTGCCAGCAGCTTTTTGAAGCAGAATTCACCCCTCCACTTT,TRBJ1-6,TRBV7-8,large,.,14
CASSGGQGNGGYTF,TGTGCCAGCAGCGGGGGACAGGGGAATGGTGGCTACACCTTC,TRBJ1-2,TRBV5-5,.,TRBD1,14
CAINIKQGSVYEQYF,TGTGCCATCAACATAAAACAGGGGAGTGTCTACGAGCAGTACTTC,TRBJ2-7,TRBV10-3,many,TRBD1,15
CATSRDSQGTFGRTLHF,TGTGCCACCAGCAGAGATAGCCAGGGGACCTTTGGGAGGACCCTCCACTTT,TRBJ1-6,TRBV15,medium-sized,.,17
CASSLGLAQETQYF,TGTGCTAGCAGCTTGGGACTCGCACAAGAGACCCAGTACTTC,TRBJ2-5,TRBV7-7,few,.,14
CASIRIWSSQETQYF,TGTGCCAGCATTCGGATATGGAGTTCCCAAGAGACCCAGTACTTC,TRBJ2-5,TRBV6-4,.,.,15
CASSLDGSTEAFF,TGTGCCAGCAGCTTAGATGGGAGCACTGAAGCTTTCTTT,TRBJ1-1,TRBV7-6,.,.,13
CSARGDRDYEQYF,TGCAGTGCTAGAGGGGACAGGGATTACGAGCAGTACTTC,TRBJ2-7,TRBV20-1,.,TRBD1,13
CASTDQGIRQETQYF,TGTGCCAGCACCGACCAGGGTATAAGACAAGAGACCCAGTACTTC,TRBJ2-5,TRBV2,.,.,15
CASSPLLRVHTDTRYF,TGCGCCAGCAGCCCCTTGCTCAGGGTCCACACAGATACGCGGTATTTT,TRBJ2-3,TRBV4-3,.,.,16
CAISERVFDRDSSKQNTVYF,TGTGCCATCAGTGAGAGGGTCTTCGACAGGGATAGTAGCAAGCAAAACACCGTATATTTT,TRBJ1-3,TRBV10-3,.,TRBD1,20
CASSLGGEGTGNTIYF,TGTGCCAGCAGCTTAGGGGGGGAGGGCACCGGAAACACCATATATTTT,TRBJ1-3,TRBV7-8,once,.,16
CASSQGGGLAKLFF,TGTGCCAGCAGCCAAGGAGGGGGACTGGCAAAACTGTTTTTT,TRBJ1-4,TRBV14,.,.,14
CAGSRSGQGNYGYTF,TGCGCCGGCAGCCGCTCGGGACAGGGGAACTATGGCTACACCTTC,TRBJ1-2,TRBV3-1,.,TRBD1,15
CASSFGRSNSPLHF,TGTGCCAGCAGCTTCGGACGGTCGAATTCACCCCTCCACTTT,TRBJ1-6,TRBV7-8,.,.,14
CASSRGTESGNTIYF,TGCGCCAGCAGCCGTGGGACAGAATCTGGAAACACCATATACTTT,TRBJ1-3,TRBV5-1,.,TRBD1,15
CATSRGYEQYF,TGTGCCACCTCCCGGGGATACGAGCAGTACTTC,TRBJ2-7,TRBV7-9,.,.,11
CASSTKGSNYGYTF,TGTGCCAGCAGTACCAAGGGGTCGAACTATGGCTACACCTTC,TRBJ1-2,TRBV25-1,many,.,14
CASSVVGSLQGEQHF,TGTGCCAGCAGCGTAGTGGGAAGCCTCCAAGGCGAGCAGCACTTC,TRBJ2-7,TRBV7-2,.,.,15
CASSPDMNYGYTF,TGTGCCAGCAGCCCTGACATGAACTATGGCTACACCTTC,TRBJ1-2,TRBV7-9,.,.,13
CASSLERSGETQYF,TGTGCCAGCAGCTTAGAGCGCTCCGGGGAGACCCAGTACTTC,TRBJ2-5,TRBV11-3,.,.,14
CASRDRLAEQFF,TGTGCCAGCAGAGACCGACTAGCGGAGCAGTTCTTC,TRBJ2-1,TRBV2,.,TRBD2,12